Below are 27 T cell receptor beta chains sequenced from a single sample in a study of molecular identifiers for immune sequencing clone quantification. TCRdb fed the PCR reads into MiXCR, producing one record per CDR3 protein. The sample contains some 70,000 distinct CDR3 sequences, around 18% of which appear only once. The sample taken for sequencing was naive CD8+ T cells from blood, with Jurkat cell RNA spiked in. Subset denoted: FACS-sorted CD8+CD4-CCR7+CD45RA+ naive T cells. The receptors come from a human donor in good health. Some libraries in this study had Jurkat cell RNA spiked in.

In this sample, this clonotype turned up a few times. This sequence joins TRBV28 and TRBJ2-7, with D perhaps matching TRBD2 (5 bases). Germline loops: CDR1 MDHEN, CDR2 SYDVKM. The CDR3 spans 14 residues. Trimming stripped 4 bases from V and 5 bases from J, with 15 bases between. The CDR3 DNA reads as TGTGCCAGCAGTTCGTCCGGGGAAACCCACGAGCAGTACTTC. It yields the protein CASSSSGETHEQYF. Using reference TRBV28 and TRBJ2-7 for the parts outside the CDR3, the full variable domain is DVKVTQSSRYLVKRTGEKVFLECVQDMDHENMFWYRQDPGLGLRLIYFSYDVKMKEKGDIPEGYSVSREKKERFSLILESASTNQTSMYLCASSSSGETHEQYFGPGTRLTVT.

A note on this clonotype: This may be a read error: a much more frequent sequence differs by one nucleotide. This sequence joins TRBV12-3 or TRBV12-4 and TRBJ2-2, with 9 bases aligning to TRBD1. The CDR3 has 12 amino acids. The V and J ends lost 6 bases and 12 bases, in that order; junction bases with no gene match: 5. The CDR3 bases are TGTGCCAGCAGCCCTGACAGGGGGAAGCTGTTTTTT. Translated: CASSPDRGKLFF.

This clonotype has a handful of counts. This rearrangement joins TRBV27 to TRBJ1-5, with a tentative D call TRBD1 (6 bases). CDR3 length equals 15 residues. Trimming shortened V by 8 bases and J by 5 bases, and 19 bases separated the two germline ends. Germline V CDR1 and CDR2: MNHEY, SMNVEV (reference sequence). CDR3 nucleotides: TGTGCCAGCGGCCGTGGGGGCAGCCCTTATCAGCCCCAGCATTTT. It yields the protein CASGRGGSPYQPQHF.

This clonotype was recorded many times. The chain uses TRBV20-1 and TRBJ2-6; D uncertain. Germline V gene sequence: CDR1 DFQATT, CDR2 SNEGSKA (reference sequence). Trimming stripped 5 bases from V and 2 bases from J, with 19 bases between. The CDR3 is 17 amino acids. The CDR3 sequence is CSARPPSPAAGANVLTF. DNA for the CDR3: TGCAGTGCTCGCCCCCCGAGCCCCGCCGCTGGGGCCAACGTCCTGACTTTC.

There are many counts of this clonotype. J is TRBJ1-1 and V is TRBV30; 7 nucleotides line up with TRBD1. After removal of 4 bases from V and 3 bases from J, the junction contained 8 bases not matched to a gene. CDR1 is GTSNPN and CDR2 is SVGIG in the germline V gene (reference sequence). CDR3 length equals 14 residues. Here the CDR3 DNA reads TGTGCCTGGACCCGCGGGACAGACTACACTGAAGCTTTCTTT. This encodes CAWTRGTDYTEAFF.

This clonotype was observed a few times. In DNA form, the CDR3 reads TGTGCCAGCAGCTTAGTTGCACAGACCTACGAGCAGTACTTC. Translating gives CASSLVAQTYEQYF. V and J are TRBV7-9 and TRBJ2-7; D gene ambiguous. CDR3 length: 14 residues. Per germline, CDR1 SEHNR and CDR2 FQNEAQ (reference sequence). V lost 1 base and J 2 bases, leaving 9 bases between the germline ends.

This chain connects TRBV11-2 to TRBJ2-5; D may be TRBD2 (6 bases). The germline CDR1 and CDR2 sequences are SGHAT and FQNNGV. This CDR3 has 13 residues. Trimming removed 2 bases from V and 10 bases from J, with 14 bases in between. The CDR3 here is CASSLTGGQLQYF. The CDR3 DNA sequence: TGTGCCAGCAGCTTAACCGGGGGTCAGCTCCAGTACTTC.

This clonotype has a count of ten or more. The rearrangement joins TRBV9 to TRBJ1-1; no firm D call. Trimming pared 4 bases from V and 13 bases from J, leaving 23 bases between. The CDR3 has 14 residues. CDR1 and CDR2 (germline): SGDLS, YYNGEE. CDR3 sequence reads: CASSPITGDAEVFF. DNA of the CDR3: TGTGCCAGCAGCCCCATCACCGGCGATGCGGAGGTTTTCTTT.

V gene TRBV19 combines with J gene TRBJ2-1; 7 positions agree with TRBD1. CDR1 LNHDA and CDR2 SQIVND come from the germline V gene (reference sequence). The CDR3 runs to 15 residues. Trimming took 3 bases from V and 4 from J; bases not matched to a gene: 6. The CDR3 DNA follows: TGTGCCAGTAGTATTTCAGGGACAGATTACAATGAGCAGTTCTTC. Its protein is CASSISGTDYNEQFF.

This clonotype was recorded at least ten times. This chain joins TRBV3-1 and TRBJ1-1, with D perhaps matching TRBD1 (5 bases). CDR3 length: 14 residues. The germline V gene encodes CDR1 LGHDT and CDR2 YNNKEL (reference sequence). Trimming took off 5 bases at V and 2 bases at J, with 12 bases between the two ends. The CDR3 is CASSLRGLNTEAFF. Written as DNA, the CDR3 is TGTGCCAGCAGCTTGAGGGGTTTAAACACTGAAGCTTTCTTT. The full variable domain, its missing parts supplied by reference TRBV3-1 and TRBJ1-1, is DTAVSQTPKYLVTQMGNDKSIKCEQNLGHDTMYWYKQDSKKFLKIMFSYNNKELIINETVPNRFSPKSPDKAHLNLHINSLELGDSAVYFCASSLRGLNTEAFFGQGTRLTVV.

The table lists this clonotype with many counts. The chain recombines TRBV20-1 with TRBJ2-3; D uncertain. CDR1 DFQATT and CDR2 SNEGSKA come from the germline V gene (reference sequence). The CDR3 runs to 13 residues. Trimming pared 3 bases from V and 0 bases from J, leaving 7 bases between. CDR3 sequence: CSARVTSTDTQYF. CDR3 coding DNA: TGCAGTGCTAGGGTTACTAGCACAGATACGCAGTATTTT.

This clonotype turned up a few times. The rearrangement uses TRBV7-9 and TRBJ2-7, with D uncertain. V was clipped by 3 bases and J by 3 bases, with 9 bases between them. CDR3 length equals 13 residues. CDR1 and CDR2 (germline): SEHNR, FQNEAQ (reference sequence). In DNA form, the CDR3 reads TGTGCCAGCAGCTTCTCCGGAGACTACGAGCAGTACTTC. It codes for CASSFSGDYEQYF.

This clonotype has more than one count but fewer than ten. This rearrangement joins TRBV6-1 to TRBJ2-7; TRBD1 matches at 10 bases. There are 14 residues in the CDR3. In germline, CDR1 is MNHNS, CDR2 SASEGT. The J segment lost 3 bases and the V segment lost 5 bases, leaving 4 bases of the junction unmatched. Written as DNA, the CDR3 is TGTGCCAGCAGTTGGACAGGGGGAATCTACGAGCAGTACTTC. The encoded protein is CASSWTGGIYEQYF.

This clonotype appeared many times. V and J are TRBV27 and TRBJ2-4, with a weak D call TRBD1 (5 bases). This CDR3 has 16 residues. V was pared by 6 bases and J by 5 bases, with 20 bases between. The germline gives CDR1 MNHEY, CDR2 SMNVEV (reference sequence). CDR3 bases: TGTGCCAGCAGGGGTTTAAGTGGGGCTTGGCAAAACATTCAGTACTTC. It specifies CASRGLSGAWQNIQYF.

This clonotype was found a few times. A read error may explain this, as a much larger clone is one base away. The CDR3 DNA reads as TGTGCCGGCCAGGGGACTAGCGGGAGGGCCCAAGCAGATACGCAGTATTTT. It encodes CAGQGTSGRAQADTQYF. The chain couples TRBV2 to TRBJ2-3, with 16 bases lining up with TRBD2. V shed 11 bases and J 4 bases; nucleotides not matched to a gene: 12. The V gene's germline CDR1 is SNHLY and CDR2 FYNNEI. The CDR3 extends over 17 amino acids. The entire variable domain, with the rest obtained from reference TRBV2 and TRBJ2-3, is as follows: EPEVTQTPSHQVTQMGQEVILRCVPISNHLYFYWYRQILGQKVEFLVSFYNNEISEKSEIFDDQFSVERPDGSNFTLKIRSTKLEDSAMYFCAGQGTSGRAQADTQYFGPGTRLTVL.

At least ten counts were recorded for this clonotype. The rearrangement links TRBV7-6 to TRBJ2-7, with TRBD2 matching 10 bases. This CDR3 contains 16 residues. The germline V gene encodes CDR1 SGHVS and CDR2 FNYEAQ. V shed 2 bases, J shed 3 bases, and the junction held 7 bases outside the gene matches. The CDR3 loop is CASSLSSGGLYYEQYF. The CDR3 nucleotides are TGTGCCAGCAGCTTATCTAGCGGGGGCCTCTACTACGAGCAGTACTTC.

This clonotype was seen many times. The rearrangement joins TRBV6-1 to TRBJ2-7; D is uncertain. With 2 bases removed from V and 4 bases from J, the gap between germline ends came to 9 bases. The germline CDR1 and CDR2 sequences are MNHNS and SASEGT. The CDR3 is made up of 13 amino acids. In DNA form, the CDR3 reads TGTGCCAGCAGTGAACGGATAGCATACGAGCAGTACTTC. It translates to CASSERIAYEQYF.

With regard to this clonotype: One end of the junction varies from germline; a read error may be responsible. The chain links TRBV2 to TRBJ2-7; D ambiguous. The germline CDR1 and CDR2 sequences are SNHLY and FYNNEI. This CDR3 is built from 15 residues. The CDR3 sequence is CVSSEARFGGYEQYF. Here the CDR3 DNA reads TGTGTCAGCAGTGAAGCGCGGTTTGGCGGATACGAGCAGTACTTC.

This clonotype was recorded at least ten times. The rearrangement joins TRBV27 to TRBJ1-4, with a weak D call TRBD1 (5 bases). The CDR3 runs 14 residues. Per germline, CDR1 MNHEY and CDR2 SMNVEV (reference sequence). Trimming removed 4 bases at V and 8 bases at J, with 14 bases between. CDR3 sequence reads: CASSSPTVKEKLFF. CDR3 nucleotide sequence: TGTGCCAGCAGTTCCCCGACAGTTAAAGAAAAACTGTTTTTT.

Comment on this clonotype: Given a much more abundant clone one base away, this may be a read error. This chain joins TRBV2 and TRBJ2-3; 7 bases align to TRBD2. Germline V lookup: CDR1 SNHLY, CDR2 FYNNEI. The length of the CDR3 is 18 residues. Unmatched junction bases numbered 19, after V lost 8 bases and J lost 2 bases. The CDR3 nucleotides are TGTGCCAGCTTATGGGCGGCGGGAGATACCCCCACCACAGATACGCAGTATTTT. Translated, it gives CASLWAAGDTPTTDTQYF.

Regarding this clonotype: A much larger clone differs by one base, so this may be a read error. V and J are TRBV7-9 and TRBJ1-1, with 7 positions matching TRBD1. This CDR3 region has 11 residues. Germline V gene sequence: CDR1 SEHNR, CDR2 FQNEAQ (reference sequence). The CDR3 is CASSRDREALF. The CDR3 DNA reads TGTGCCAGCAGTCGGGACAGAGAAGCTCTCTTT.

The sample holds many counts of this clonotype. This rearrangement joins TRBV2 to TRBJ2-7, with 7 bases aligning to TRBD2. Germline V gene sequence: CDR1 SNHLY, CDR2 FYNNEI. The J segment lost 2 bases and the V segment lost 3 bases, leaving 4 bases of the junction unmatched. The CDR3 is made up of 14 amino acids. CDR3 DNA: TGTGCCAGCAGTGATGGAGCGGGGCCCTACGAGCAGTACTTC. Its translation is CASSDGAGPYEQYF.

This clonotype was recorded at least ten times. The chain uses TRBV4-1 and TRBJ2-5; TRBD2 matches 12 bases. CDR1 MGHRA and CDR2 YSYEKL come from the germline V gene. Trimming at V came to 3 bases and at J to 0 bases, leaving 5 bases not matched to a gene. The CDR3 is 17 amino acids. The CDR3 coding sequence is TGCGCCAGCAGCCAGGGGCGACTAGCGGGAGACCAAGAGACCCAGTACTTC. It encodes CASSQGRLAGDQETQYF.

In this sample, this clonotype turned up many times. The V and J genes are TRBV23-1 and TRBJ2-7; TRBD2 might be the D (6 bases). TRBV23-1 is annotated as an ORF whose role is uncertain. This CDR3 is 16 amino acids long. Trimming took 6 bases from V and 0 from J, leaving 18 bases between them. The CDR3 region is CASRQPGLSPSYEQYF. The DNA for the CDR3 is TGCGCCAGCAGACAACCCGGACTATCCCCCTCCTACGAGCAGTACTTC.

Only one count was recorded for this clonotype. The junction shows a germline mismatch at one end, possibly a read error. The chain joins TRBV28 to TRBJ2-5, with TRBD1 identical over 11 bases. The CDR3 has 16 residues. CDR1 and CDR2 (germline): MDHEN, SYDVKM. This CDR3 reads CASSFARTGGMETRYF. The CDR3 DNA sequence: TGTGCCAGCAGTTTTGCCCGGACAGGGGGCATGGAGACCCGGTACTTC.

At least ten counts were recorded for this clonotype. The chain couples TRBV9 to TRBJ1-1; TRBD1 is a possible D gene (6 bases). CDR3 length: 14 amino acids. V lost 4 bases and J 2 bases, leaving 12 bases between the germline ends. CDR1 SGDLS and CDR2 YYNGEE come from the germline V gene. The CDR3 loop reads CASSPGDGNTEAFF. The CDR3 region has the DNA TGTGCCAGCAGCCCAGGGGACGGAAACACTGAAGCTTTCTTT.

There are a few counts of this clonotype. This may come from a read error, since a much larger clone is one base off. CDR3 bases: TGTGCCAGCAGCCCAGGACTAGCGGGTTCCCATCCTTACTACAATGAGCAGTTCTTC. Translating gives CASSPGLAGSHPYYNEQFF. This rearrangement joins TRBV7-9 to TRBJ2-1; TRBD2 aligns across 11 bases. The CDR3 has 19 residues. The V gene end was trimmed by 5 bases and the J gene end by 3 bases; junction bases not matched to a gene: 15. Germline V gene data show CDR1 as SEHNR and CDR2 as FQNEAQ (reference sequence).